This paragraph reports one T cell receptor beta chain. The data originate from a study of blood T cell repertoires in COVID-19. Study context: Some COVID-19 samples were acute and others convalescent; all came from the United States, Italy and Spain. PBMCs, B-cell-depleted T cells, or T cells were the source of the cDNA or gDNA that made up the material.

Per the authors' pipeline: Reference gene primer amplification yielded estimated nucleated cell counts. TCRdb's table, derived via immunoSEQ multiplex PCR, lists solely in-frame clones and lacks some. V and J calls and clone size come straight from that table; D and trimming were deduced from the DNA. The table has approximately 470,000 clones, about 85% seen once; the top ten hold roughly 0.7%. This receptor was taken from a woman aged 18-29 years who had recovered from COVID-19. The source material was PBMCs or T cells enriched from blood (not recorded which).

CDR3 in DNA: TGTGCCAGCAGCCCTATCCTGGGGGGACAAGAGACCCAGTACTTC. Translated, it gives CASSPILGGQETQYF. This rearrangement joins TRBV14 to TRBJ2-5; weak D call: TRBD2 (6 bases). This CDR3 region has 15 residues. Per the germline V gene, CDR1 is SGHDN and CDR2 is FVKESK. V was pared by 4 bases and J by 2 bases, with 14 bases between.